The present entry profiles one TCR beta chain with its context. Its antigen has not been determined. Qualities for individual bases were not recorded, and no much larger clone is one base off. This sample was taken from a study of T cells in tumors after PD-1 blockade (dated by TCRdb to the late 2010s). Notes on the research overall: Patients were excluded if they had prior checkpoint blockade, use of systemic immunosuppressants, or recent radiotherapy or other anti-cancer therapy within 4 weeks. Paired single-cell RNA and TCR sequencing was done in the study on site-matched tumors from patients with BCC or SCC, both before and after anti-PD-1 therapy. To compare blood and tumor clonotypes, bulk TCR sequencing was performed on approximately ten peripheral blood samples from about five patients. Ongoing daily vismodegib 150 mg was also given to a subset of patients during anti-PD-1 treatment. RECIST version 1.1 was used to evaluate clinical response. Pembrolizumab 200 mg every 3 weeks or cemiplimab 350 mg every 2 weeks was administered to patients. Peripheral blood samples averaged about 120,000 TCR templates (range roughly 24,679-270,000) and about 40,000 unique clonotypes.

Deep TCRbeta sequencing was performed with the immunoSEQ platform. The source study handled its data this way. Only productive rearrangements were exported from the immunoSEQ Analyzer for downstream analysis. T cell phenotypes were assigned to bulk TCRbeta clonotypes by matching the clonotypes to single-cell RNA+TCR-seq clones that had the same TCRbeta sequence. Using bulk TCR sequencing data, clone enrichment in tumor was calculated by dividing a clone's tumor frequency by the same clone's PBMC frequency. GLIPH was used to sort TCRs into specificity groups, which are clusters of distinct TCRs that likely recognize common antigens through shared CDR3 motifs. As stored in TCRdb, this immuneACCESS dataset retains in-frame rearrangements with V and J assigned. A fraction of the clones does not appear; measured against another copy, unresolved V genes explain less than half of the discrepancy, and the remainder lacks a known reason. V and J calls and clone size are given by that table; D and trimming were obtained from the DNA. The table for this sample lists approximately 59,000 clones; around four fifths of them were counted only once. Roughly 12% of the sample rests with the top ten.

Read against the paper, the sample's time point label means: before anti-PD-1 therapy. For bulk TCRbeta sequencing, genomic DNA was extracted from tumor biopsies or peripheral blood, and input amounts ranged from roughly 616 ng to 6,004 ng. All patients had histologically proven advanced or metastatic basal or squamous cell carcinoma and were poor candidates for surgical resection. The basal cell carcinoma cohort was made up of 11 patients, and bulk tumor TCR sequencing was performed for 8 of these patients. The germline V gene yields SGHRS for CDR1 and YFSETQ for CDR2. V drops 3 bases and J drops 6 bases, leaving 22 bases in between. Including the terminal cysteine and phenylalanine, the CDR3 comprises 16 residues. Only CDR3 DNA remains: 48 bases, in frame from the first base. Study-wide conclusions, independent of this receptor: Roughly 41% of the TCR clonotypes from tumors also showed up in blood, and some novel exhausted tumor clones were present in pre-treatment blood, which suggests peripheral recruitment. Where the novel T cell clones came from was not identified, and possible sources could include lymphoid organs or rare unexpanded clones inside the tumor or in the tumor periphery.

The chain uses TRBV5-1 and TRBJ2-7; TRBD1 is a possible D gene, resting on 6 matching bases. The source was PBMCs, collected before anti-PD-1 treatment. This receptor was taken from a human donor with basal cell carcinoma. The CDR3 protein: CASSSSTGATIFEQYF. The nucleotide sequence reads TGCGCCAGCAGCTCTTCGACAGGAGCCACAATTTTCGAGCAGTACTTC. The full variable domain, completed from the reference TRBV5-1 and TRBJ2-7 proteins outside the CDR3, reads KAGVTQTPRYLIKTRGQQVTLSCSPISGHRSVSWYQQTPGQGLQFLFEYFSETQRNKGNFPGRFSGRQFSNSRSEMNVSTLELGDSALYLCASSSSTGATIFEQYFGPGTRLTVT.